The entry below describes one T cell receptor beta chain. In the original processing: Scientists estimated how many nucleated cells there were by amplifying reference gene primers. Measured with immunoSEQ multiplex PCR; TCRdb has only the in-frame clones, and not every one. V and J calls and clone size are as listed in that table; D and trimming were resolved from the DNA. The repertoire includes 150,000 to 200,000 clones, about 85% of them detected once, and 20% to 30% sits in the top ten. The V end was cut by 6 bases, the J end by 1 base, with 10 bases between. The CDR3 is 13 residues long. Germline V lookup: CDR1 ENHRY, CDR2 SYGVKD. These data belong to a study of blood T cell repertoires in COVID-19. Study-level information: Samples of COVID-19 (acute and convalescent) were obtained from the United States, Italy and Spain. From T cells, B-cell-depleted T cells, or PBMCs came the material, which was cDNA or gDNA.

The TCR was taken from a man between 60 and 75 years old with acute or convalescent COVID-19. The specimen sequenced was peripheral blood. The rearrangement uses TRBV10-3 and TRBJ2-7; the D gene is possibly TRBD1 (5 bases). CDR3 DNA sequence: TGTGCCATCAGACCGACAGCTTCCTACGAGCAGTACTTC. It specifies CAIRPTASYEQYF.